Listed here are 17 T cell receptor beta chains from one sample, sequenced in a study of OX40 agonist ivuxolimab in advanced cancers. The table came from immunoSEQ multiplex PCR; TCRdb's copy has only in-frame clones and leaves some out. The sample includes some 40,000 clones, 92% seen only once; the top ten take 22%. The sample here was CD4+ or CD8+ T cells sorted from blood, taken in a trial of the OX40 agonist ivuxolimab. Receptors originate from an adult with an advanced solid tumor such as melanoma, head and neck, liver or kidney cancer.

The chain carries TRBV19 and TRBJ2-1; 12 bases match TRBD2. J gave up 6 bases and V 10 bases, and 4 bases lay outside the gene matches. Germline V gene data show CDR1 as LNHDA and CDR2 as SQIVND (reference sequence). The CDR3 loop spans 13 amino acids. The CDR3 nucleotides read TGTGCCACCTCGACTAGCGGGAGCAATGAGCAGTTCTTC. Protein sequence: CATSTSGSNEQFF.

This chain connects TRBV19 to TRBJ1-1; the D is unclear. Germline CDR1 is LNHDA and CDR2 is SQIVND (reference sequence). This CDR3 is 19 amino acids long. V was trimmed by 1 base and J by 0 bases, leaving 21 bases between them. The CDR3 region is CASSIAQLSGHVMNTEAFF. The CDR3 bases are TGTGCCAGTAGTATAGCGCAATTATCCGGGCACGTTATGAACACTGAAGCTTTCTTT.

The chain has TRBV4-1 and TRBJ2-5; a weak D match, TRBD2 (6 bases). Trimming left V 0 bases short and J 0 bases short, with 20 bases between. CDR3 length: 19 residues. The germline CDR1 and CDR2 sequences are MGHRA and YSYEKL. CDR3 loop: CASSQDSKLARKYQETQYF. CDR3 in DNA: TGCGCCAGCAGCCAAGACTCGAAGCTAGCGCGAAAGTACCAAGAGACCCAGTACTTC.

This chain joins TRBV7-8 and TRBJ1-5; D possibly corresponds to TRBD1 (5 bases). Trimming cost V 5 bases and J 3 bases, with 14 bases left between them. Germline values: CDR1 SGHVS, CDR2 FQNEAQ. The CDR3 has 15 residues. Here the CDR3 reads CASSTKTEYNQPQHF. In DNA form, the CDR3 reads TGTGCCAGCAGCACAAAGACAGAGTACAATCAGCCCCAGCATTTT.

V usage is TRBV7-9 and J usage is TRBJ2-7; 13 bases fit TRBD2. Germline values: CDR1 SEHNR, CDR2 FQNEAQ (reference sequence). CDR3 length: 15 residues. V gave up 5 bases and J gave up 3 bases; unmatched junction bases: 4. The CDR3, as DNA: TGTGCCAGCAGCGAGGGGACTAGCGGGAACTACGAGCAGTACTTC. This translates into CASSEGTSGNYEQYF.

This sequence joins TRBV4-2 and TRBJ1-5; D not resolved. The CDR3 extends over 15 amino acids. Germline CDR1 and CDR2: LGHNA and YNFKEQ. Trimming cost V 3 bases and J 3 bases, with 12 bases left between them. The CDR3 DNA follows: TGTGCCAGCAGCCAGTACACAGCGGACAATCAGCCCCAGCATTTT. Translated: CASSQYTADNQPQHF.

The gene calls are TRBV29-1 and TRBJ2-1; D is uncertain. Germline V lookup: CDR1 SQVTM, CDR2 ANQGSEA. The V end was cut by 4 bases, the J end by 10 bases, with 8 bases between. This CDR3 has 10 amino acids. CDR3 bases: TGCAGCGTTGTGTTTGAGGAGCAGTTCTTC. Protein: CSVVFEEQFF.

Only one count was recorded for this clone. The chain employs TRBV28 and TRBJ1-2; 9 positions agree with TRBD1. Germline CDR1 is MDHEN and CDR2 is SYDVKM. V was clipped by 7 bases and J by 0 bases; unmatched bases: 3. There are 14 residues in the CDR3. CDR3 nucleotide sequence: TGTGCCAGCAAGGGACAGGGAACTAACTATGGCTACACCTTC. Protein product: CASKGQGTNYGYTF.

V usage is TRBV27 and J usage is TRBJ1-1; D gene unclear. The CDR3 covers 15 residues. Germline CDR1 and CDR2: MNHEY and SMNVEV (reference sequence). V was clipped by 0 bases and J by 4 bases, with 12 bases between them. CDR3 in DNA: TGTGCCAGCAGTTTATCTTCTGGGGTGGGCACTGAAGCTTTCTTT. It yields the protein CASSLSSGVGTEAFF.

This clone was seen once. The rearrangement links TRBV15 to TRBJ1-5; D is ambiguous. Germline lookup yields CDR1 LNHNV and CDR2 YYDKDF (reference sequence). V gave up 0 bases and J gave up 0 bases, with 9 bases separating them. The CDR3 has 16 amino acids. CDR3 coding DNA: TGTGCCACCAGCAGAGATGGATGGAATAGCAATCAGCCCCAGCATTTT. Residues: CATSRDGWNSNQPQHF. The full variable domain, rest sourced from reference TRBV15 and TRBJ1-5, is DAMVIQNPRYQVTQFGKPVTLSCSQTLNHNVMYWYQQKSSQAPKLLFHYYDKDFNNEADTPDNFQSRRPNTSFCFLDIRSPGLGDTAMYLCATSRDGWNSNQPQHFGDGTRLSIL.

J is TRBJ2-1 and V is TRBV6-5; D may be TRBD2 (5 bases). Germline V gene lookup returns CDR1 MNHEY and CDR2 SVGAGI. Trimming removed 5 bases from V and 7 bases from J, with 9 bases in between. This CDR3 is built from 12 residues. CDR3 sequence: CASSRGLNEQFF. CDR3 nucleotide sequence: TGTGCCAGCAGTCGAGGACTTAATGAGCAGTTCTTC.

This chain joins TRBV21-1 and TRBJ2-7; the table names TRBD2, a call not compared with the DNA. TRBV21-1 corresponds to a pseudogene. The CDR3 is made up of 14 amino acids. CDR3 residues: CASSITTSVYEQYF. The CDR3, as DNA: TGTGCCAGCAGCATAACGACTAGCGTTTACGAGCAGTACTTC.

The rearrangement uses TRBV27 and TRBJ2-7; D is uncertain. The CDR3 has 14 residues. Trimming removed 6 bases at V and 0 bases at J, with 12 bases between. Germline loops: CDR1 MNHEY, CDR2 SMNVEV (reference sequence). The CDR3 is CASRRDGSSYEQYF. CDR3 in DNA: TGTGCCAGCAGAAGAGACGGTAGCTCCTACGAGCAGTACTTC.

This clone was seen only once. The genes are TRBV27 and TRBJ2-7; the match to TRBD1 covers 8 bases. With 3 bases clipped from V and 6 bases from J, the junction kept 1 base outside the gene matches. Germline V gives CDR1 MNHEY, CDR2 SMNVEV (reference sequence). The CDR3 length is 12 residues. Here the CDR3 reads CASSFTGGEQYF. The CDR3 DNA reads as TGTGCCAGCAGTTTCACAGGGGGCGAGCAGTACTTC.

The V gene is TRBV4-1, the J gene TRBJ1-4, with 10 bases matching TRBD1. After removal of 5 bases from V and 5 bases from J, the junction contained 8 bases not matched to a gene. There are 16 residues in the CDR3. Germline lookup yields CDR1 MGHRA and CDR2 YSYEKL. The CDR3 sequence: CASSDRDRGPNEKLFF. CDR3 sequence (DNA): TGCGCCAGCAGCGACCGGGACAGGGGTCCCAATGAAAAACTGTTTTTT.

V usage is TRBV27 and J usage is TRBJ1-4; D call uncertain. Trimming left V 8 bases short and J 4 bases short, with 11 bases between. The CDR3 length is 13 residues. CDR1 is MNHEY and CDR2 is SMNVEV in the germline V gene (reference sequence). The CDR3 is CASGPVINEKLFF. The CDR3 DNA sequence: TGTGCCAGCGGGCCGGTTATTAATGAAAAACTGTTTTTT.

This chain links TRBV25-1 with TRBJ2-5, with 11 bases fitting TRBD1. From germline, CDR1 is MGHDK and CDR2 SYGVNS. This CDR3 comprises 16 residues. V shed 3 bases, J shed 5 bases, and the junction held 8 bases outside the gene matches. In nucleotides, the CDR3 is TGTGCCAGCAGTGAGGGAGGACAGGGGGCGGGGGAGACCCAGTACTTC. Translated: CASSEGGQGAGETQYF.